This TCR beta chain was observed in a study of response to subunit inactivated influenza vaccine (dated by TCRdb to between 2018 and 2020). Background on the whole study: To follow how T cells responded to a trivalent subunit inactivated influenza vaccine, the researchers relied on deep quantitative profiling of the T cell receptor repertoire.

A few counts support this clonotype. Its specific antigen is unknown. No base qualities exist here, and no much larger clone lies one base off it. The library was made by RT-PCR. These reads were obtained on an Illumina HiSeq 2500. Through fastp at Q25 and MiXCR, TCRdb rebuilt clones from the public reads, retaining in-frame beta chains. Identical CDR3 protein sequences are pooled into one entry, listed with their most common genes and DNA. This sample comprises 150,000 or so distinct CDR3 sequences, about a tenth of them detected only once. The leading ten clones occupy around 11% of the sample. The CDR3, cysteine through phenylalanine, is 15 amino acids long. Only CDR3 DNA remains: 45 bases, in frame from the first base. Taken with the paper, the label for time point translates to: around 47 days after influenza vaccine administration. Study-wide conclusions, independent of this receptor: It was suggested by the authors that each seasonal influenza vaccination may recruit only a limited number of new T cells.

The sequence is built from TRBV12-3 or TRBV12-4 and TRBJ1-2; the D gene is perhaps TRBD1, from 6 matching bases. This receptor was obtained from a man aged 45-65 years who received an inactivated influenza vaccine. Donor details come from another sample of the same person, matched by shared clones. The material sequenced was non-naive T cells sorted from PBMCs, taken 45 days after vaccination. Explained via the paper, the cell subset or site label denotes: memory T cell fraction. The DNA sequence is TGTGTCTCCAGGGGCCTGACTAAAGCTAACTATGGCTACACCTTC. It translates to CVSRGLTKANYGYTF.